One and the same sample provided the 5 T cell receptor beta chains below, sequenced in a study of CD8 T cells in ankylosing spondylitis. Findings and limits, study-wide: Characteristic, it appeared, of ankylosing spondylitis blood was a TCR beta motif of eight highly homologous variants.

TCRdb re-analysed the 5' RACE reads in MiXCR, keeping a single row per CDR3 protein. The sample records approximately 220,000 distinct CDR3 sequences, about a sixth being singletons. The antigens for these receptors are not known. The sample was blood, either unsorted or a sorted T cell fraction (not recorded which). The origin of the receptors is a male donor with ankylosing spondylitis.

The rearrangement uses TRBV12-3 or TRBV12-4 and TRBJ2-7; 7 bases are shared with TRBD1. There are 20 residues in the CDR3. The trim removed 6 bases at V and 0 bases at J, leaving 23 bases unmatched. The CDR3 coding sequence is TGTGCCAGCAGCCGTAGTGGGTGGAAGGTTGGGACAGACAACTCCTACGAGCAGTACTTC. Residues: CASSRSGWKVGTDNSYEQYF.

The chain recombines TRBV4-1 with TRBJ2-6, with 8 bases matching TRBD1. Trimming cost V 1 base and J 4 bases; bases outside gene matches: 12. From germline, CDR1 is MGHRA and CDR2 YSYEKL. The CDR3 runs 19 residues. The CDR3 protein is CASSQAQGALVEGANVLTF. The CDR3 DNA is TGCGCCAGCAGCCAAGCTCAGGGGGCGCTGGTGGAAGGGGCCAACGTCCTGACTTTC.

Many counts were recorded for this clonotype. The CDR3 DNA follows: TGCAGCGTCGTTGAGGCCTACGAGCAGTACTTC. As protein: CSVVEAYEQYF. The chain carries TRBV29-1 and TRBJ2-7; D unresolved. CDR3 length: 11 residues. Germline loops: CDR1 SQVTM, CDR2 ANQGSEA. Trimming left V 6 bases short and J 2 bases short, with 8 bases between.

V gene TRBV4-3 combines with J gene TRBJ2-7, with 9 bases that match TRBD2. J lost 4 bases, V lost 0 bases, and 7 bases had no gene match. There are 16 residues in the CDR3. CDR1 and CDR2 from the germline V gene are LGHNA and YSLEER. The CDR3 DNA sequence: TGCGCCAGCAGCCAAGACCTTTCGCGGGAGGGTTACGAGCAGTACTTC. As protein: CASSQDLSREGYEQYF.

The rearrangement joins TRBV20-1 to TRBJ2-7, with 7 bases aligning to TRBD1. The V gene end was trimmed by 1 base and the J gene end by 3 bases; junction bases not matched to a gene: 3. The CDR3 is made up of 13 amino acids. Germline lookup yields CDR1 DFQATT and CDR2 SNEGSKA (reference sequence). CDR3 sequence: CSARVTGDYEQYF. The CDR3, as DNA: TGCAGTGCTAGAGTAACAGGGGACTACGAGCAGTACTTC.